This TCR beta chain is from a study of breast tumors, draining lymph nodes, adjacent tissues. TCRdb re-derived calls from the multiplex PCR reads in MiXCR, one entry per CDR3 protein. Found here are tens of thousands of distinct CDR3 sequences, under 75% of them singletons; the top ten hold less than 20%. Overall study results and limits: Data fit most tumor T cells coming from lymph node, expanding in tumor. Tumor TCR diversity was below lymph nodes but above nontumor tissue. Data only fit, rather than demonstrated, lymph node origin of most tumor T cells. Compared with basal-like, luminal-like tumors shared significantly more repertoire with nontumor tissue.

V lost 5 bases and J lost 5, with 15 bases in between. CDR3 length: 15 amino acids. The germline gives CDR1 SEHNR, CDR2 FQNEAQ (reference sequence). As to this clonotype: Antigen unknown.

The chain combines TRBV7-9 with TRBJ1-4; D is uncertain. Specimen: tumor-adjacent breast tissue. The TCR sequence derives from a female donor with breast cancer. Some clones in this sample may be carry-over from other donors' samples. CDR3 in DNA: TGTGCCAGCAGCCTATACACGGGTGGGAATGAAAAACTGTTTTTT. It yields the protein CASSLYTGGNEKLFF.